The 9 T cell receptor beta chains in this list originate from one sample, sequenced in a study of blood T cell repertoires in COVID-19 (dated by TCRdb to about 2020). Libraries were built with the immunoSEQ multiplex PCR assay. TCRdb mirrors the immuneACCESS table, restricted to in-frame sequences. Some clones are absent from its copies; in checked studies, under half trace to an unresolved V gene, and the reason for the others is unknown. This sample gives roughly 240,000 clones in total; roughly 88% of them show up just once. The top ten hold approximately 6% of the sample. The sequenced sample consisted of peripheral blood. These receptors originate from a woman older than 75 with COVID-19, enrolled during active disease.

The chain carries TRBV2 and TRBJ1-3; TRBD1 is a possible D gene (6 bases). This CDR3 comprises 16 residues. Germline V gene sequence: CDR1 SNHLY, CDR2 FYNNEI. The germline V and J ends were trimmed by 5 bases and 4 bases, with 18 bases remaining between them. The chain's CDR3 is CASSPNQQGVGNTIYF. For the CDR3, the DNA is TGTGCCAGCAGTCCAAATCAACAGGGTGTGGGAAACACCATATATTTT. The whole variable domain, filled in from reference TRBV2 and TRBJ1-3, reads EPEVTQTPSHQVTQMGQEVILRCVPISNHLYFYWYRQILGQKVEFLVSFYNNEISEKSEIFDDQFSVERPDGSNFTLKIRSTKLEDSAMYFCASSPNQQGVGNTIYFGEGSWLTVV.

This clone came up a few times. The chain links TRBV19 to TRBJ1-2, with 8 bases fitting TRBD1. Germline V CDR1 and CDR2: LNHDA, SQIVND (reference sequence). The CDR3 runs 18 residues. Germline trimming cut 5 bases from V and 5 bases from J; bases unmatched to any gene: 19. CDR3 DNA sequence: TGTGCCAGTAGTGACTTTTATGGACAGGGCGGTCCCGCTTATGGCTACACCTTC. Translated, it gives CASSDFYGQGGPAYGYTF. Looking up the rest from reference TRBV19 and TRBJ1-2 gives the full variable domain: DGGITQSPKYLFRKEGQNVTLSCEQNLNHDAMYWYRQDPGQGLRLIYYSQIVNDFQKGDIAEGYSVSREKKESFPLTVTSAQKNPTAFYLCASSDFYGQGGPAYGYTFGSGTRLTVV.

The chain recombines TRBV3-1 (or the pseudogene TRBV3-2) with TRBJ1-6; D possibly corresponds to TRBD1 (5 bases). The CDR3 spans 15 residues. Germline V gene data show CDR1 as LGHDT and CDR2 as YNNKEL (reference sequence). Trimming left V 4 bases short and J 6 bases short, with 13 bases between. DNA for the CDR3: TGTGCCAGCAGCCGCCAGGGACTACCTAATTCACCCCTCCACTTT. Protein sequence: CASSRQGLPNSPLHF.

The rearrangement links TRBV6-5 to TRBJ2-5; 9 positions agree with TRBD2. Germline V gene data show CDR1 as MNHEY and CDR2 as SVGAGI. V lost 5 bases and J lost 3; bases outside the gene matches: 4. CDR3 length: 14 residues. The CDR3 protein is CASSKIAGEETQYF. DNA for the CDR3: TGTGCCAGCAGTAAAATAGCGGGGGAAGAGACCCAGTACTTC.

This clone appeared once. This chain joins TRBV3-1 (or the pseudogene TRBV3-2) and TRBJ2-7; D may be TRBD2 (5 bases). CDR1 and CDR2 from the germline V gene are LGHDT and YNNKEL (reference sequence). The CDR3 runs to 14 residues. With 2 bases removed from V and 2 bases from J, the gap between germline ends came to 10 bases. The DNA for the CDR3 is TGTGCCAGCAGCCAACCCGGGGAAACCTACGAGCAGTACTTC. It is translated as CASSQPGETYEQYF.

This chain links TRBV11-2 with TRBJ2-3, with unresolved D. Germline-derived CDR1 and CDR2 are SGHAT and FQNNGV. This CDR3 contains 13 residues. V lost 1 base and J lost 0, with 2 bases in between. CDR3 residues: CASSLASTDTQYF. The DNA of the CDR3 is TGTGCCAGCAGCTTAGCAAGCACAGATACGCAGTATTTT.

This chain joins TRBV19 and TRBJ1-5; D is undetermined. Trimming pared 0 bases from V and 5 bases from J, leaving 5 bases between. There are 13 residues in the CDR3. CDR1 and CDR2 from the germline V gene are LNHDA and SQIVND (reference sequence). CDR3 bases: TGTGCCAGTAGTATAGATAGTGATCAGCCCCAGCATTTT. It translates to CASSIDSDQPQHF.

This clone was found once. The chain recombines TRBV3-1 (or the pseudogene TRBV3-2) with TRBJ1-3; D might be TRBD1 (5 bases). Germline CDR1 LGHDT, CDR2 YNNKEL (reference sequence). The length of the CDR3 is 15 residues. Trimming pared 0 bases from V and 3 bases from J, leaving 9 bases between. The CDR3: CASSQEDRGGNTIYF. CDR3 DNA: TGTGCCAGCAGCCAAGAAGACAGAGGTGGAAACACCATATATTTT.

The gene calls are TRBV7-9 and TRBJ1-1; D ambiguous. The CDR3 spans 12 residues. Germline CDR1 and CDR2: SEHNR and FQNEAQ (reference sequence). V gave up 3 bases and J gave up 4 bases, with 6 bases separating them. CDR3 region: CASSFQVTEAFF. DNA for the CDR3: TGTGCCAGCAGCTTCCAGGTCACTGAAGCTTTCTTT.